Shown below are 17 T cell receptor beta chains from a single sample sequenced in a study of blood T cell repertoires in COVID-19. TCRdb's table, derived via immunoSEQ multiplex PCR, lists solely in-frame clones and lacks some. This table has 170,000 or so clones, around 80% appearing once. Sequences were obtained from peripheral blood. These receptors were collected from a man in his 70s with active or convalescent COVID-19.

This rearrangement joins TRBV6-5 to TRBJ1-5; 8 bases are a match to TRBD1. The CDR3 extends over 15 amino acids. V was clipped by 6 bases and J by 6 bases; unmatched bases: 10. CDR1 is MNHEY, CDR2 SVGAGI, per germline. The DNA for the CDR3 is TGTGCCAGCAGCCAAGGACAGGGTGTCGGTCAGCCCCAGCATTTT. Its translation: CASSQGQGVGQPQHF.

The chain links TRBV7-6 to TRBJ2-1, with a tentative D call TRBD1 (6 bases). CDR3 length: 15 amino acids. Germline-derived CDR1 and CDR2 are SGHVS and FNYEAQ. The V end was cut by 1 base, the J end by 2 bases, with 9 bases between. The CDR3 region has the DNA TGTGCCAGCAGCTTAGTAGCAGGGGCCTACAATGAGCAGTTCTTC. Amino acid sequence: CASSLVAGAYNEQFF.

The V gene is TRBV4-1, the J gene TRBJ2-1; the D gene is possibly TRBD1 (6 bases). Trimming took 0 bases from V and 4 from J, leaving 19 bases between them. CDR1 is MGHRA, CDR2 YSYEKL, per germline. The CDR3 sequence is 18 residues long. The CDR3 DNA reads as TGCGCCAGCAGCCAAGATCGGACAGTCAACTCCCCTTACAATGAGCAGTTCTTC. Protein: CASSQDRTVNSPYNEQFF.

DNA of the CDR3: TGTGCCAGCTCACCAGGGCGGGCAGGCTACGAAGATACGCAGTATTTT. Its protein product is CASSPGRAGYEDTQYF. The rearrangement joins TRBV18 to TRBJ2-3; TRBD2 might be the D (5 bases). V dropped 2 bases and J dropped 5 bases, with 17 bases sitting between them. The CDR3 totals 16 residues. Germline CDR1 KGHSH, CDR2 LQKENI.

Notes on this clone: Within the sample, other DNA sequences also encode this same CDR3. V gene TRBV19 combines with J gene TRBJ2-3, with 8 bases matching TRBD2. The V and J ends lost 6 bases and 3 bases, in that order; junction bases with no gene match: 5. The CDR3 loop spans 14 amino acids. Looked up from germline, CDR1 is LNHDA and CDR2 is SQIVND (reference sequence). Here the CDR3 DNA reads TGTGCCAGTAGCCGAGCGGGGGTTACAGATACGCAGTATTTT. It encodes CASSRAGVTDTQYF.

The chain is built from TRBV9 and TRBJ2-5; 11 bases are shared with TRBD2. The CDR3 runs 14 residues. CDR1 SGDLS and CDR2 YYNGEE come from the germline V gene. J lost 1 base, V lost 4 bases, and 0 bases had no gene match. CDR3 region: CASSLAGGQETQYF. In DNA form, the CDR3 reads TGTGCCAGCAGCCTAGCGGGGGGCCAAGAGACCCAGTACTTC.

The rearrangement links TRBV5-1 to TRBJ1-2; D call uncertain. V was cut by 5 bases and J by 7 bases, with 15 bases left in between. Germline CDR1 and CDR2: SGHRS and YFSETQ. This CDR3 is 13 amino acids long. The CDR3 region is CASSVLGERGYTF. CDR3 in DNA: TGCGCCAGCAGTGTCCTCGGGGAGCGTGGCTACACCTTC.

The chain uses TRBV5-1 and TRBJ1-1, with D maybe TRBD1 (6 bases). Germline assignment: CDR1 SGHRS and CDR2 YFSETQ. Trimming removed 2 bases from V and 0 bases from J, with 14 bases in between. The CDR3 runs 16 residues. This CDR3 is CASSFDSGTMNTEAFF. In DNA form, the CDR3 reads TGCGCCAGCAGCTTTGACTCCGGGACAATGAACACTGAAGCTTTCTTT.

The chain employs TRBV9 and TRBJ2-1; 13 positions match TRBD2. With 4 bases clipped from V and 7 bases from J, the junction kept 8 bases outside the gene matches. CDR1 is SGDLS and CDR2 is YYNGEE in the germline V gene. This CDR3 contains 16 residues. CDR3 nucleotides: TGTGCCAGCAGCTCCCGGACTAGCGGGAGTTTGAATGAGCAGTTCTTC. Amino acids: CASSSRTSGSLNEQFF.

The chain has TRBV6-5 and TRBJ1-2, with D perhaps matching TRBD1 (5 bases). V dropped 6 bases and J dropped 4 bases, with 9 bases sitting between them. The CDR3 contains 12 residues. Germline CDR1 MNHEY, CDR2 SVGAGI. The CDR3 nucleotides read TGTGCCAGCAGCAGGGATTTCTATGGCTACACCTTC. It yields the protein CASSRDFYGYTF.

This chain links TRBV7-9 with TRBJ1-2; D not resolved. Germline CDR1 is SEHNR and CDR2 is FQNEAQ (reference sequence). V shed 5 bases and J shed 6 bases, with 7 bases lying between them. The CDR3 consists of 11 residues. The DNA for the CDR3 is TGTGCCAGCAGCCCCGGGGATGGCTACACCTTC. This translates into CASSPGDGYTF. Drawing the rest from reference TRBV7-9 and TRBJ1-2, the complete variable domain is DTGVSQNPRHKITKRGQNVTFRCDPISEHNRLYWYRQTLGQGPEFLTYFQNEAQLEKSRLLSDRFSAERPKGSFSTLEIQRTEQGDSAMYLCASSPGDGYTFGSGTRLTVV.

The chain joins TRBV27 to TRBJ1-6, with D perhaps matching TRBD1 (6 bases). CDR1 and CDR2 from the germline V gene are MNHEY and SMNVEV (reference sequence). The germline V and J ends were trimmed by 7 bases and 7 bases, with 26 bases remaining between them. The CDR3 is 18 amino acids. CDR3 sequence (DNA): TGTGCCAGCAAAAACAGGGTCGGACAACTCTACCAAAATTCACCCCTCCACTTT. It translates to CASKNRVGQLYQNSPLHF.

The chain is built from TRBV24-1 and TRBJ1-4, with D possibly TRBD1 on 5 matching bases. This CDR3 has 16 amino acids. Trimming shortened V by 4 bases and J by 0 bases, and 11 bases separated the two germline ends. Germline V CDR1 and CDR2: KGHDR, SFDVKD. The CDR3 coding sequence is TGTGCCACCAGTGAGCCCGACAGTGCAACTAATGAAAAACTGTTTTTT. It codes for CATSEPDSATNEKLFF.

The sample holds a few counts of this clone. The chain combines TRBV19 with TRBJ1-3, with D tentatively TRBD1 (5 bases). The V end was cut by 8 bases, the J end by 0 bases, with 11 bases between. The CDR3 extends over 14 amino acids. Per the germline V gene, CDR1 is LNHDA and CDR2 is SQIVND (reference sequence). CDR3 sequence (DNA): TGTGCCAGTCGGGACTTTTACTCTGGAAACACCATATATTTT. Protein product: CASRDFYSGNTIYF.

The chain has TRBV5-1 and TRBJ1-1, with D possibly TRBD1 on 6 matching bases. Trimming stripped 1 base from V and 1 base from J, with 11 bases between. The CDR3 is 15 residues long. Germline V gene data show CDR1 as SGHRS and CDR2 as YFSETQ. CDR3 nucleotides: TGCGCCAGCAGCTTGTTTTTCAGGGGGAACACTGAAGCTTTCTTT. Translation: CASSLFFRGNTEAFF.

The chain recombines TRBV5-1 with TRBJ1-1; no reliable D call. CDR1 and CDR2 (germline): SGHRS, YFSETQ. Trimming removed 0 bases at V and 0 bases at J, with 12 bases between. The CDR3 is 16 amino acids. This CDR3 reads CASSLDGRAMNTEAFF. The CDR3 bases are TGCGCCAGCAGCTTGGACGGGCGGGCTATGAACACTGAAGCTTTCTTT.

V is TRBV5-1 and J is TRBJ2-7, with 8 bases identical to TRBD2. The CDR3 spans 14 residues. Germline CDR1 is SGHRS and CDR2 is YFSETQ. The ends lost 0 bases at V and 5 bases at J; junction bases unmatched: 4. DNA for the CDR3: TGCGCCAGCAGCTTGGCCAACGGGGGGGACGAGCAGTACTTC. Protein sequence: CASSLANGGDEQYF.